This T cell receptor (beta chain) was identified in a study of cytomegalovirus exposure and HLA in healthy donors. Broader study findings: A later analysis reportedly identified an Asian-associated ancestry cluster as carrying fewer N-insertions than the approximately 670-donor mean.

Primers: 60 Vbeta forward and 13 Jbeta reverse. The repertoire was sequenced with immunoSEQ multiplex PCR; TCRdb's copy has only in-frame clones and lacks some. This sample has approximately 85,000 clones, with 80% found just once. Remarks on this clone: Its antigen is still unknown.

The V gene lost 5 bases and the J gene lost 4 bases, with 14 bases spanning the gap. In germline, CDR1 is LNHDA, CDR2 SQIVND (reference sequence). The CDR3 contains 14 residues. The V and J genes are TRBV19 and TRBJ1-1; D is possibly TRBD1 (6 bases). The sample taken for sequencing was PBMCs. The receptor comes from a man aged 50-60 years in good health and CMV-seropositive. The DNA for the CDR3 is TGTGCCAGTAGTGGGGGCAGGGCCCTCACTGAAGCTTTCTTT. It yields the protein CASSGGRALTEAFF. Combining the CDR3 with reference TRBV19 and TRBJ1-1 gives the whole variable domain DGGITQSPKYLFRKEGQNVTLSCEQNLNHDAMYWYRQDPGQGLRLIYYSQIVNDFQKGDIAEGYSVSREKKESFPLTVTSAQKNPTAFYLCASSGGRALTEAFFGQGTRLTVV.